What follows are 10 T cell receptor beta chains derived from one specimen sequenced in a study of regulatory T cells in long-lasting Graves disease. Arm-PCR of CDR3 regions and iRepertoire HTBI primers were the basis on which TCR beta libraries were built. A single record per CDR3 protein comes from TCRdb applying MiXCR to the multiplex PCR reads. The profile shows approximately 500,000 distinct CDR3 sequences, 20% to 25% of them singletons. Time point specified: persistent/refractory GD, antithyroid drugs over 5 years with positive TRAb. The TCR library was made from RNA extracted from PBMCs. Material: peripheral blood mononuclear cells (PBMCs), obtained when the disease was refractory, from a patient treated with antithyroid drugs. The receptors derive from a female donor with Graves disease.

This chain links TRBV28 with TRBJ2-1; 11 bases align to TRBD2. With V trimmed by 6 bases and J by 6 bases, 7 bases remained unmatched. This CDR3 has 15 residues. Germline loops: CDR1 MDHEN, CDR2 SYDVKM. DNA of the CDR3: TGTGCCAGCAGCCCCACTAGCGGGGGCCTCAATGAGCAGTTCTTC. As protein: CASSPTSGGLNEQFF. Full variable domain (missing parts from reference TRBV28 and TRBJ2-1): DVKVTQSSRYLVKRTGEKVFLECVQDMDHENMFWYRQDPGLGLRLIYFSYDVKMKEKGDIPEGYSVSREKKERFSLILESASTNQTSMYLCASSPTSGGLNEQFFGPGTRLTVL.

The V and J genes are TRBV29-1 and TRBJ1-2; the D is unclear. Trimming shortened V by 2 bases and J by 1 base, and 11 bases separated the two germline ends. This CDR3 is 14 amino acids long. Germline assignment: CDR1 SQVTM and CDR2 ANQGSEA. The CDR3 nucleotides are TGCAGCGTTGAACCGATCCAGCTTAACTATGGCTACACCTTC. It translates to CSVEPIQLNYGYTF.

This clonotype was recorded at least ten times. The chain employs TRBV19 and TRBJ1-1, with TRBD1 as a possible D gene (5 bases). The length of the CDR3 is 14 residues. The V end lost 4 bases, the J end lost 4 bases, and 13 bases lay between the germline ends. Germline values: CDR1 LNHDA, CDR2 SQIVND (reference sequence). The CDR3 region is CASSNQGLGTEAFF. The CDR3 nucleotides are TGTGCCAGTAGTAATCAGGGTTTGGGCACTGAAGCTTTCTTT.

This clonotype was seen ten or more times. This chain links TRBV19 with TRBJ1-1, with TRBD1 as a possible D gene (6 bases). The germline V gene has CDR1 LNHDA and CDR2 SQIVND (reference sequence). CDR3 size: 16 residues. V was shortened by 3 bases and J by 0 bases, with 14 bases between the two germline ends. The CDR3 DNA follows: TGTGCCAGTAGTATGGTTCCGGGACAACTGAACACTGAAGCTTTCTTT. Translated: CASSMVPGQLNTEAFF.

This clonotype was detected a few times. The rearrangement links TRBV6-1 to TRBJ1-2, with D hard to call. Trimming removed 2 bases from V and 7 bases from J, with 14 bases in between. The CDR3 extends over 14 amino acids. The V gene's germline CDR1 is MNHNS and CDR2 SASEGT. CDR3 amino acids: CASSEHDGYGGYTF. The CDR3 DNA sequence: TGTGCCAGCAGTGAACACGACGGGTACGGTGGCTACACCTTC.

This clonotype was observed a handful of times. J is TRBJ2-7 and V is TRBV19, with no clear D. V shed 0 bases and J shed 5 bases, with 17 bases lying between them. This CDR3 spans 16 amino acids. Germline V lookup: CDR1 LNHDA, CDR2 SQIVND (reference sequence). CDR3 sequence (DNA): TGTGCCAGTAGTATAGATATTAATGGCGGAACTAACGAGCAGTACTTC. It codes for CASSIDINGGTNEQYF. The full variable domain, rest sourced from reference TRBV19 and TRBJ2-7, is DGGITQSPKYLFRKEGQNVTLSCEQNLNHDAMYWYRQDPGQGLRLIYYSQIVNDFQKGDIAEGYSVSREKKESFPLTVTSAQKNPTAFYLCASSIDINGGTNEQYFGPGTRLTVT.

This clonotype was seen once. The rearrangement uses TRBV20-1 and TRBJ2-2, with D tentatively TRBD1 or TRBD2 (5 bases each). Trimming took off 0 bases at V and 8 bases at J, with 16 bases between the two ends. The length of the CDR3 is 15 residues. Germline values: CDR1 DFQATT, CDR2 SNEGSKA (reference sequence). CDR3 bases: TGCAGTGCTAGAGATCGGGGCCCCAGGTTGGGGGAGCTGTTTTTT. Protein sequence: CSARDRGPRLGELFF.

This clonotype has only a few counts. Here the CDR3 reads CASSLLSVARGTTGELFF. In DNA, the CDR3 is TGTGCCAGCAGCTTACTCTCGGTAGCGCGGGGAACCACCGGGGAGCTGTTTTTT. V and J are TRBV13 and TRBJ2-2; D perhaps matches TRBD2 (6 bases). This CDR3 is built from 18 residues. Germline V gene data show CDR1 as PRHDT and CDR2 as FYEKMQ (reference sequence). Trimming removed 2 bases from V and 4 bases from J, with 20 bases in between.

This clonotype was counted at least ten times. J is TRBJ1-1 and V is TRBV2, with D possibly TRBD1 on 5 matching bases. CDR3 length: 14 amino acids. V was shortened by 6 bases and J by 1 base, with 12 bases between the two germline ends. Germline V gene data show CDR1 as SNHLY and CDR2 as FYNNEI. The CDR3 DNA reads as TGTGCCAGCAGGGAGACAGAGAAGAACACTGAAGCTTTCTTT. It specifies CASRETEKNTEAFF. Based on the CDR3 plus reference TRBV2 and TRBJ1-1, the full variable domain is EPEVTQTPSHQVTQMGQEVILRCVPISNHLYFYWYRQILGQKVEFLVSFYNNEISEKSEIFDDQFSVERPDGSNFTLKIRSTKLEDSAMYFCASRETEKNTEAFFGQGTRLTVV.

This chain links TRBV6-1 with TRBJ1-1, with D unclear. The V and J ends lost 5 bases and 11 bases respectively, with 15 bases between them. The CDR3 covers 12 residues. CDR1 and CDR2 from the germline V gene are MNHNS and SASEGT. The CDR3, as DNA: TGTGCCAGCAGTCCCGGGAACGGTTGGGCTTTCTTT. Residues: CASSPGNGWAFF.